This TCR beta chain was captured in a study of CD8+CD57+ T cells in acquired aplastic anemia (dated by TCRdb to the late 2010s). Study-wide context: Extracted DNA from sorted CD4+ and CD8+ cells averaged around 3.2 ug, ranging from about 0.17 to 30 ug. A CD8+CD57+ expansion meant a frequency higher than the mean frequency seen in healthy subjects.

This clonotype was picked up many times. Its specific antigen is unknown. No base quality values were provided; no much bigger clone lies one nucleotide off. TCR beta VDJ combination and CDR3 sequence profiling used genomic DNA as the template. An Illumina HiSeq 2000 was the platform used for TCR repertoire sequencing. The study's processing was this. TRBV/TRBJ rearrangement plots, CDR3 size and DJ length profiles, and Simpson's diversity index were used to assess repertoires. Whichever DNA sequence was most abundant in the deep sequencing data was defined as the immunodominant clone. CDR3 amino acid sequences were checked for sharing across subjects and were also compared against the VDJdb database and published repertoires. TCRdb applied fastp at Q25 and MiXCR to the public reads, then kept only in-frame beta chains. Every CDR3 protein is listed once, alongside the most common genes and DNA of its rows. In this record, the V and J calls reflect TCRdb's handling and not the investigators' own analysis. This sample comprises roughly 170,000 distinct CDR3 sequences, about half of them detected only once. Of the sample, under 15% is held by the ten largest clones.

The germline ends are 16 bases apart after V is trimmed by 5 bases and J by 11 bases. The germline V gene gives CDR1 as KGHSH and CDR2 as LQKENI. The CDR3 sequence holds 14 residues, the cysteine and phenylalanine included. Kept here is only the CDR3 DNA, which spans 42 bases and is read in frame from base 1. Expansion of CD8+CD57+ cells had been shown by flow cytometry in the patients chosen for sequencing. Every patient had a diagnosis of severe acquired aplastic anemia based on International Study of Aplastic Anemia and Agranulocytosis and Camitta criteria. Patients had received no therapy at the time of blood sampling. TCR repertoires of sorted CD4+ and CD8+ blood T cells from severe aplastic anemia patients and healthy subjects were deep-sequenced in the study. In the USA, patient enrollment took place under clinicaltrials.gov protocols 00001620, 01623167, 00001397, 00071045, 00081523 and 00961064. Ficoll-Paque density gradient centrifugation was used to isolate peripheral blood mononuclear cells. Before DNA extraction, CD4+ and CD8+ T cells were sorted with FACS or magnetic beads.

What the study reported, not specific to this receptor: Fewer than 30 CD8+ CDR3 sequences were found in both patients and controls but appeared to be highly expressed in patients and within the immunodominant clones of the patients. CD8+ Simpson's diversity did not differ significantly between patients and healthy controls (P=0.060).

The sequencing input was sorted CD4+, CD8+, or CD8+CD57+ T cells (not recorded which) from PBMCs. Recombination joined TRBV18 with TRBJ1-6; the D gene identity is not certain. The source is a human donor with aplastic anemia. The nucleotide sequence is given as TGTGCCAGCTCATTCGACGGATTCTTGGCACCCCTCCACTTT. This gives the protein CASSFDGFLAPLHF.